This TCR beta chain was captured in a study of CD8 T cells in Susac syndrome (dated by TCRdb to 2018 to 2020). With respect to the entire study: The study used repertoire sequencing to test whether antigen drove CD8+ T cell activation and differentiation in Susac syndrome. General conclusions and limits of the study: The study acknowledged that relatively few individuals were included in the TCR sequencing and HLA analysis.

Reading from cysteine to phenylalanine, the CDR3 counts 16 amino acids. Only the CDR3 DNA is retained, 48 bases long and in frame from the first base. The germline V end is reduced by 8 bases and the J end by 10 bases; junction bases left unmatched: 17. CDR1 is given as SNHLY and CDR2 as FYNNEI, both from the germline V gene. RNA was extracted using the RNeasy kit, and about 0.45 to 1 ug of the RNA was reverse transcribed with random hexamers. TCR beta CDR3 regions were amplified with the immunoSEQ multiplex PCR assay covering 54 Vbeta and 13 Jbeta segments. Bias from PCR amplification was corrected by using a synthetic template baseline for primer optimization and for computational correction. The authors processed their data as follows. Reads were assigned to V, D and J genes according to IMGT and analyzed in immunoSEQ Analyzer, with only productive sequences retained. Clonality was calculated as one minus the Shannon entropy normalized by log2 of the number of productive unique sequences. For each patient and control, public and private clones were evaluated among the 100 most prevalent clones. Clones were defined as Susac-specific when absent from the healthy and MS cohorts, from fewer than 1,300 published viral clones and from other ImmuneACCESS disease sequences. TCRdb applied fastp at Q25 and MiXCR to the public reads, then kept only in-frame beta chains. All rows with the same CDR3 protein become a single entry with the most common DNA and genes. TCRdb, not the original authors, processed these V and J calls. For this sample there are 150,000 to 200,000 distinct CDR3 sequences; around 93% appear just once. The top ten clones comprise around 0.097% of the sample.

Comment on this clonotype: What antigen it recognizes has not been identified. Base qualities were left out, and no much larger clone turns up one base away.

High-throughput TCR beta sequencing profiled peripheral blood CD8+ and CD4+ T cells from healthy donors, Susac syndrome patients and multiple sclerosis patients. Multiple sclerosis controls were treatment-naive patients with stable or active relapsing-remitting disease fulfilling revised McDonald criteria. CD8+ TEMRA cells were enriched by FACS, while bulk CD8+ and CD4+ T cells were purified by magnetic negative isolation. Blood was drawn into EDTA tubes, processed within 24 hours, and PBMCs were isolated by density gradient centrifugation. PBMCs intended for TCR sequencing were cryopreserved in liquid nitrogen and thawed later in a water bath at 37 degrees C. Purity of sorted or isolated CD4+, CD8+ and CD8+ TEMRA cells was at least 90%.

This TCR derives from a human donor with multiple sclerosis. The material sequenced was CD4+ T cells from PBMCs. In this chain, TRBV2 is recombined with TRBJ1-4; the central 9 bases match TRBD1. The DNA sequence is TGTGCCAGCGGCAACGGGGGGACAGGGTCTTGGGTAAAACTGTTTTTT. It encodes CASGNGGTGSWVKLFF.